Reported below is one TCR beta chain. The source of the sample is a study of T cell responses to AZD1222 COVID-19 vaccine. The repertoire was sequenced with immunoSEQ multiplex PCR; TCRdb's copy has only in-frame clones and lacks some. Of more than 95,000 clones in the sample, 85% were seen once. CDR1 and CDR2 (germline): LGHNA, YSLEER. CDR3 length: 18 amino acids. Trimming at V came to 0 bases and at J to 1 base, leaving 10 bases not matched to a gene. Sequencing used peripheral blood, obtained 28 days after the second AZD1222 dose. V and J are TRBV4-3 and TRBJ2-5; 8 bases fit TRBD2. The receptor comes from an adult who received the AZD1222 COVID-19 vaccine. The CDR3 DNA follows: TGCGCCAGCAGCCAAGATCTCGTCGGCGGGGGGCCCCAAGAGACCCAGTACTTC. Its protein product is CASSQDLVGGGPQETQYF.